This record looks at one T cell receptor (beta chain) sequence and its context. The J segment lost 8 bases and the V segment lost 5 bases, leaving 4 bases of the junction unmatched. The CDR3 is made up of 12 amino acids. The data stem from a study of blood T cell repertoires in COVID-19. About the study: Acute-phase and convalescent COVID-19 samples originated in the United States, Italy and Spain.

Data came from immunoSEQ multiplex PCR; TCRdb stores just in-frame clones and leaves some out. Among about 250,000 clones, around 86% were seen once, and the ten largest hold 0.94%. The specimen was peripheral blood. This sequence was found in a woman between 40 and 55 years old who had recovered from COVID-19. J is TRBJ1-2 and V is TRBV12-3 or TRBV12-4, with 8 bases matching TRBD1. This CDR3 reads CASSTRTGGYTF. CDR3 DNA sequence: TGTGCCAGCAGTACCCGGACAGGGGGCTACACCTTC.